The rows below give T cell receptor beta chains drawn from one sample of a study of T cell repertoires in aging, cancer and after chemotherapy. TCRdb re-called the multiplex PCR reads with MiXCR, one entry per CDR3 protein. Here the sample spans roughly 2,700 distinct CDR3 sequences, approximately 23% being singletons. Sequencing was performed on blood. These receptors all come from a human donor with a solid tumor. Both conserved end residues are part of each CDR3. D genes are given only for firm matches. Rows may omit the clone size; those that give it use once, few, many or a size class.

>NA|NA|TRBV4-2|TRBJ1-2
TGTGCCAGCAGCCAACCGCCGGGTAATGGCTACACCTTC
CASSQPPGNGYTF
>TRBD1|few|TRBV12-3/TRBV12-4|TRBJ2-7
TGTGCCAGCAGTGATACATCCGGGACAGTGCCCTACGAGCAGTACTTC
CASSDTSGTVPYEQYF
>TRBD2|NA|TRBV19|TRBJ2-7
TGTGCCAGTAGCTCTAGCGGGGGTAGTGACGAGCAGTACTTC
CASSSSGGSDEQYF
>NA|large|TRBV29-1|TRBJ2-1
TGCAGCGTTACAGGGTTGGATGAGCAGTTCTTC
CSVTGLDEQFF
>NA|large|TRBV6-1|TRBJ2-7
TGTGCCAGCAAAGCCGGGACTGACCTACTCGAGCAGTACTTC
CASKAGTDLLEQYF
>NA|NA|TRBV10-1|TRBJ2-7
TGCGCCAGCAGTGCGGGGTTGGAGCAGTACTTC
CASSAGLEQYF
>NA|medium-sized|TRBV27|TRBJ2-5
TGTGCCAGTACCCCAGGGAAAGAAGAGACCCAGTACTTC
CASTPGKEETQYF
>TRBD1|medium-sized|TRBV5-4|TRBJ2-3
TGTGCCAGCAGCCCCGGGACAGGGGGTAAGGATACGCAGTATTTT
CASSPGTGGKDTQYF
>NA|few|TRBV25-1|TRBJ1-5
TGTGCCAGCAGTGGTGGAGGGGAAAGTCAGCCCCAGCATTTT
CASSGGGESQPQHF
>NA|NA|TRBV11-2|TRBJ2-1
TGTGCCAGCAGTTATACAGGGAATGAGCAGTTCTTC
CASSYTGNEQFF
>TRBD1|medium-sized|TRBV27|TRBJ1-1
TGTGCCAGCAGCCCCTACCCGGGACAGGGGTCCACTGAAGCTTTCTTT
CASSPYPGQGSTEAFF
>NA|few|TRBV20-1|TRBJ1-6
TGCAGTGCGGGAGGGGGAGAGAGTTCACCCCTCCACTTT
CSAGGGESSPLHF
>TRBD2|few|TRBV20-1|TRBJ2-7
TGCAGTGGAGGGGGACTAGCGGGAGACGAGCAGTACTTC
CSGGGLAGDEQYF
>TRBD1|large|TRBV19|TRBJ2-1
TGTGCCGTCAGGGACACTACCGGGACAGGGTTTGGACATGAGCAGTTCTTC
CAVRDTTGTGFGHEQFF
>NA|NA|TRBV2|TRBJ1-4
TGTGCCAGCACCAGGGATGATGAAAAACTGTTTTTT
CASTRDDEKLFF
>NA|medium-sized|TRBV5-6|TRBJ2-3
TGTGCCAGCAGCCCCGACAGCACAGATACGCAGTATTTT
CASSPDSTDTQYF
>TRBD2|NA|TRBV29-1|TRBJ2-1
TGCAGCTGGGGGCTAGCGGGAGGAAATGAGCAGTTCTTC
CSWGLAGGNEQFF
>NA|few|TRBV12-3/TRBV12-4|TRBJ2-3
TGTGCCAGCAGTTTAGGGGGATATAGCACAGATACGCAGTATTTT
CASSLGGYSTDTQYF
>TRBD2|medium-sized|TRBV6-6|TRBJ2-3
TGTGCCAGCAGTTATCCGGGGCGGGGGGTAGTGGCAGATACGCAGTATTTT
CASSYPGRGVVADTQYF
>NA|medium-sized|TRBV18|TRBJ2-1
TGTGCCAGCTCACCCCTAAACGGCCATGAGCAGTTCTTC
CASSPLNGHEQFF
>TRBD1|medium-sized|TRBV19|TRBJ1-1
TGTGCCAGTAGGCCGGACAGGGGGGGAACTGAAGCTTTCTTT
CASRPDRGGTEAFF
>NA|medium-sized|TRBV6-1|TRBJ2-5
TGTGCCAGCGGTAAGGACGGATCCTTTCAAGAGACCCAGTACTTC
CASGKDGSFQETQYF
>TRBD2|NA|TRBV27|TRBJ2-1
TGTGCCAGCAGTATGACTAGCGGGAGGGTCAATGAGCAGTTCTTC
CASSMTSGRVNEQFF
>NA|NA|TRBV19|TRBJ2-7
TGTGCCAGTAGTCTGGCCCACGGGAGTAGCGGAACCTACGAGCAGTACTTC
CASSLAHGSSGTYEQYF
>NA|medium-sized|TRBV5-1|TRBJ2-2
TGCGCCAGCAGCTTGTGGCAGGGAGCCGGGGAGCTGTTTTTT
CASSLWQGAGELFF
>NA|large|TRBV27|TRBJ2-7
TGTGCCAGCAGTCTCGGATACGAGCAGTACTTC
CASSLGYEQYF
>TRBD2|NA|TRBV6-5|TRBJ2-5
TGTGCCAGCAGCTTCGGCGGGGGGACCCAGTACTTC
CASSFGGGTQYF
>NA|medium-sized|TRBV6-5|TRBJ2-1
TGTGCCAGCAGGAAACCGACCGGATACAATGAGCAGTTCTTC
CASRKPTGYNEQFF
>NA|medium-sized|TRBV11-2|TRBJ2-3
TGTGCCAGCAGCTTAGTCACGGGCGGAAGCACAGATACGCAGTATTTT
CASSLVTGGSTDTQYF
>NA|medium-sized|TRBV18|TRBJ1-5
TGTGCCAGCTCACGCCAGAAGGGCAATCAGCCCCAGCATTTT
CASSRQKGNQPQHF
>NA|medium-sized|TRBV19|TRBJ1-2
TGTGCCAGTAGCCGGCAGGCGATCTATGGCTACACCTTC
CASSRQAIYGYTF
>TRBD1|medium-sized|TRBV24-1|TRBJ2-3
TGTGCCACCAGTGCCGGGGACAGGGATTTCACAGATACGCAGTATTTT
CATSAGDRDFTDTQYF
>TRBD1|medium-sized|TRBV15|TRBJ2-7
TGTGCCACCAGCAGAGCTCTGGACAGGGGCGAGCAGTACTTC
CATSRALDRGEQYF
>NA|medium-sized|TRBV5-6|TRBJ1-2
TGTGCCAGCAGCGCGACGCTTGGCTACACCTTC
CASSATLGYTF